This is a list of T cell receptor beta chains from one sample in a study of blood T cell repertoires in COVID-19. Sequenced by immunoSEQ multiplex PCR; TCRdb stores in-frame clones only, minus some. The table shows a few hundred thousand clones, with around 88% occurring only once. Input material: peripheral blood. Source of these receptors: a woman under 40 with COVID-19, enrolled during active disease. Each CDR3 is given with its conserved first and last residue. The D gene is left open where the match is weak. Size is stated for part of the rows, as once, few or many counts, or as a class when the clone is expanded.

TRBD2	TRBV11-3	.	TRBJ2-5	TGTGCCAGCAGCTTAGGGGCGCGGGGGGGGCAAGAGACCCAGTACTTC	CASSLGARGGQETQYF
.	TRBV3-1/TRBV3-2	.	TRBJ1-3	TGTGCCAGCAGCCCCCTGAAAAACAACTCTGGAAACACCATATATTTT	CASSPLKNNSGNTIYF
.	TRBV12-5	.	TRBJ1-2	TGTGCTAGTGGTTCTTCCCTAGGCGGCTATGGCTACACCTTC	CASGSSLGGYGYTF
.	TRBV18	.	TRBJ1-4	TGTGCCAGCTCACCTAGTCGCGGGCGAAGAACTAATGAAAAACTGTTTTTT	CASSPSRGRRTNEKLFF
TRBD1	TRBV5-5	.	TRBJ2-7	TGTGCCAGCAGCTTGAGACAGGGTTACGAGCAGTACTTC	CASSLRQGYEQYF
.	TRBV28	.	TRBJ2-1	TGTGCCAGCAACCCCTCCTATAAACCCTACAATGAGCAGTTCTTC	CASNPSYKPYNEQFF
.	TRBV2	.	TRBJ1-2	TGTGCCAGCAGCCTGAGCGCCCGTGGCTACACCTTC	CASSLSARGYTF
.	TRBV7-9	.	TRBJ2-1	TGTGCCAGCAGCGGGGGGGCTGACAATGAGCAGTTCTTC	CASSGGADNEQFF
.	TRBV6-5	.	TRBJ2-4	TGTGCCAGCAGTTACGGAGGGATAGCCAAAAACATTCAGTACTTC	CASSYGGIAKNIQYF
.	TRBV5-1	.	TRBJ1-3	TGCGCCAGCAGCTTTGGGGGGACGGACGACTCTGGAAACACCATATATTTT	CASSFGGTDDSGNTIYF
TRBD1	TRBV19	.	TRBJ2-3	TGTGCCAGCCGGGACAGGGGCCAATCCAGCACAGATACGCAGTATTTT	CASRDRGQSSTDTQYF
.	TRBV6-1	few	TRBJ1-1	TGTGCCAGCAGTGAACAGGGTTTGAACACTGAAGCTTTCTTT	CASSEQGLNTEAFF
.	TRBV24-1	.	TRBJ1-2	TGTGCCACCAGTGACCCTGGCGGAAGATATAACTATGGCTACACCTTC	CATSDPGGRYNYGYTF
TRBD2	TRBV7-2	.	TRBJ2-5	TGTGCCAGCAGCCCCGGGCCTAGCGGGGGACCCCAAGAGACCCAGTACTTC	CASSPGPSGGPQETQYF
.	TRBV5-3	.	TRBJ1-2	TGTGCCAGAAGCCCGGCGAGGCAGGATCCGGGAGGCTACACCTTC	CARSPARQDPGGYTF
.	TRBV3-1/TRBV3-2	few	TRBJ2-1	TGTGCCAGCAGCCAAGGGGGGGCCTACAATGAGCAGTTCTTC	CASSQGGAYNEQFF
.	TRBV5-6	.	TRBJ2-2	TGTGCCAGCAGCTCAAGACAGAACACCGGGGAGCTGTTTTTT	CASSSRQNTGELFF
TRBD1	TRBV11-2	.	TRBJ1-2	TGTGCCAGCAGCTCCCTAGGGGGCGGCTATGGCTACACCTTC	CASSSLGGGYGYTF
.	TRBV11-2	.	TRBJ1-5	TGTGCCAGCAGCTTACAGGGGAGTCGGCAGCCCCAGCATTTT	CASSLQGSRQPQHF
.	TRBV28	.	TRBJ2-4	TGTGCCAGCAGTTTATGGGAGGGAGAAGCCAAAAACATTCAGTACTTC	CASSLWEGEAKNIQYF
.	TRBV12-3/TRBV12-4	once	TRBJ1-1	TGTGCCAGCAGTTTCGGTAGCGCTGAAGCTTTCTTT	CASSFGSAEAFF
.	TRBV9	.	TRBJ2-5	TGTGCCAGTAACGGGGGACAGACTCTCGGAGAGACCCAGTACTTC	CASNGGQTLGETQYF
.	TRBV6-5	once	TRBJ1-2	TGTGCCAGCAGTTACGGCCATGGCTACACCTTC	CASSYGHGYTF
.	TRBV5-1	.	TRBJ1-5	TGCGCCAGCAGCCCTGGGCCCGCTTATAGCAATCAGCCCCAGCATTTT	CASSPGPAYSNQPQHF
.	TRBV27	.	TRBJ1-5	TGTGCCAGCAGTTCCGACAGGAGTAATCAGCCCCAGCATTTT	CASSSDRSNQPQHF
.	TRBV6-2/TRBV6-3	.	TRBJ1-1	TGTGCCAGCCGCCCCTCAGGGAACACTGAAGCTTTCTTT	CASRPSGNTEAFF
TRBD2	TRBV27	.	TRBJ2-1	TGTGCCAGTAGCGGGGGCCCCTACAATGAGCAGTTCTTC	CASSGGPYNEQFF
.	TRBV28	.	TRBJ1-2	TGTGCCAGCAGTTTTGCAGGCTATGGCTACACCTTC	CASSFAGYGYTF
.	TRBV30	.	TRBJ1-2	TGTGCCTGGAGTGTACGGATGACAGCTAACTATGGCTACACCTTC	CAWSVRMTANYGYTF
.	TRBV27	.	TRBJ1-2	TGTGCCAGCAGTTTAGCAGGGGACGGCTACACCTTC	CASSLAGDGYTF
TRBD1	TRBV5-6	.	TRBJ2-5	TGTGCCAGCAGCTCGATCACCGGGACAGGGGCGGAGACCCAGTACTTC	CASSSITGTGAETQYF
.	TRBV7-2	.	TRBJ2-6	TGTGCCAGCAGCCTAATCGCCGACTCTGGGGCCAACGTCCTGACTTTC	CASSLIADSGANVLTF
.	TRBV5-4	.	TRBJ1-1	TGTGCCAGCAGCCGACGCCAGGGGAACACTGAAGCTTTCTTT	CASSRRQGNTEAFF
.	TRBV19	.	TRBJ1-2	TGTGCCAGTAGTTCGTCGATAGGGGTAACCTATGGCTACACCTTC	CASSSSIGVTYGYTF
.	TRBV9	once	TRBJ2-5	TGTGCCAGCAGCCCACGGACTAACCAAGAGACCCAGTACTTC	CASSPRTNQETQYF
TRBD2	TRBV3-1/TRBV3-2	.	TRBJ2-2	TGTGCCAGCAGCCAATTCTCTAGCGGGGGTAACGCCGGGGAGCTGTTTTTT	CASSQFSSGGNAGELFF
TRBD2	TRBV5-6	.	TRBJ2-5	TGTGCCAGCAGGCAGGGCGGGGGGTACCAAGAGACCCAGTACTTC	CASRQGGGYQETQYF
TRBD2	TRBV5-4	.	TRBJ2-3	TGTGCCAGCAGCTCCCTCAGCGGGGGGGGCAACACAGATACGCAGTATTTT	CASSSLSGGGNTDTQYF
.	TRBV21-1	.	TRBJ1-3	TGTGCCAGCAGCAAAGCTCAGTCCCCTCTGACGCTAGGTAACACCATATATTTT	CASSKAQSPLTLGNTIYF
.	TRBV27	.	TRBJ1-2	TGTGCCAGCAGTTCATACACGTCTGTAGCCTATGGCTACACCTTC	CASSSYTSVAYGYTF